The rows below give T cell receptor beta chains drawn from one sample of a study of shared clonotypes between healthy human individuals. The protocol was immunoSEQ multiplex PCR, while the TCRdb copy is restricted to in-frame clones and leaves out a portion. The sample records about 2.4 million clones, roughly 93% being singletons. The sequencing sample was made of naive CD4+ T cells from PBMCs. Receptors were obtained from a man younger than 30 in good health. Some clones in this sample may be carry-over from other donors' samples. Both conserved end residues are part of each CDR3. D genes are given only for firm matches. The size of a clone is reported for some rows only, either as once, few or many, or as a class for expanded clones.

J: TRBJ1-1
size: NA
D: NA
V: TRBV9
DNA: TGTGCCAGCACCCCGACAACTAGGAACACTGAAGCTTTCTTT
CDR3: CASTPTTRNTEAFF

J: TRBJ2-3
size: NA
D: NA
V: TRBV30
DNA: TGTGCCTGGTCCCAGGGATCGGGCACAGATACGCAGTATTTT
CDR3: CAWSQGSGTDTQYF

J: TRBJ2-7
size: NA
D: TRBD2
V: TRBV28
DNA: TGTGCCAGCAGGCCCGAGACTAGCGGGAGAGACGAGCAGTACTTC
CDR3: CASRPETSGRDEQYF

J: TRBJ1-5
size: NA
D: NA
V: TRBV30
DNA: TGTGCCTGGAGTGTACTGGGGGGCAATCAGCCCCAGCATTTT
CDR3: CAWSVLGGNQPQHF

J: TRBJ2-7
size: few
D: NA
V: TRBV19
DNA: TGTGCCAGTAGTAGACAGCAGAGCTCCTACGAGCAGTACTTC
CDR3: CASSRQQSSYEQYF

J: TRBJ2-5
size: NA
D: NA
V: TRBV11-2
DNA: TGTGCCAGCAGCTTAGATCCGCCCCGGTACCAGTACTTC
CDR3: CASSLDPPRYQYF

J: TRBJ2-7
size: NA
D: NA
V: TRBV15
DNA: TGTGCCACCAGCAGAGTCGACATTCCCCTCCTCATACCCGTGGAGCAGTACTTC
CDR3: CATSRVDIPLLIPVEQYF

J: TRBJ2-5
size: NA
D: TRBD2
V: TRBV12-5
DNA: TGTGCTAGTGGTTTGGGGTCTAGCGGCCAAGAGACCCAGTACTTC
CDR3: CASGLGSSGQETQYF

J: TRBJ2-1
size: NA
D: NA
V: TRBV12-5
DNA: TGTGCTAGTGGTTTACACACCGATGAGCAGTTCTTC
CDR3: CASGLHTDEQFF

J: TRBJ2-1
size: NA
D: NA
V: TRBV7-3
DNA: TGTGCCAGCAGCTTAACTGTAATAGCGGCCTACAATGAGCAGTTCTTC
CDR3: CASSLTVIAAYNEQFF

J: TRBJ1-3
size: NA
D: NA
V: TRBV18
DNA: TGTGCCAGCTCATCCAATCAGGGGCGCGGAAACACCATATATTTT
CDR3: CASSSNQGRGNTIYF

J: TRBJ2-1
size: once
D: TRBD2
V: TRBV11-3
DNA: TGTGCCAGCAGCTTGACATCACTAGCGGGACCCTACAATGAGCAGTTCTTC
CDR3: CASSLTSLAGPYNEQFF

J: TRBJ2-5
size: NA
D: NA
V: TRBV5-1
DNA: TGCGCCAGCAGCTCCTCCGCTAGCCGGGAGACCCAGTACTTC
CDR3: CASSSSASRETQYF

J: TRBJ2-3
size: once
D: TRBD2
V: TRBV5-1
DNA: TGCGCCAGCAGCGCGGGCGGACTAGCGGGATCCACAGCCGATACGCAGTATTTT
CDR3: CASSAGGLAGSTADTQYF

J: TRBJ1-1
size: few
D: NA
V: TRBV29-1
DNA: TGCAGCATAAGAAGGGGAGAGAACACTGAAGCTTTCTTT
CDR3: CSIRRGENTEAFF

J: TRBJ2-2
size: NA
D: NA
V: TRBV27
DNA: TGTGCCAGCAGTTTACTGTCGCTGGAAATAGCCGGGGAGCTGTTTTTT
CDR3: CASSLLSLEIAGELFF

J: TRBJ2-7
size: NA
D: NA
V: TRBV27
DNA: TGTGCCAGCAGTACCGGGACACCGCAACCCTACGAGCAGTACTTC
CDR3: CASSTGTPQPYEQYF

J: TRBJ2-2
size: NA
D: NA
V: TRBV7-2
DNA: TGTGCCAGCAGCCCCCAGGGACCCCAACTAGCCGGGGAGCTGTTTTTT
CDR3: CASSPQGPQLAGELFF

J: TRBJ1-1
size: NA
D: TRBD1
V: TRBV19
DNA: TGTGCCAGTAGGCCCGGAGACAGGGGGCTGAAAACTGAAGCTTTCTTT
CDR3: CASRPGDRGLKTEAFF

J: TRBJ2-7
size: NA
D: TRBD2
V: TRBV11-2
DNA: TGTGCCAGCAGCTTAGTACCGGGAGGGAGCTACGAGCAGTACTTC
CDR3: CASSLVPGGSYEQYF

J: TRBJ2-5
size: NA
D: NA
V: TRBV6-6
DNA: TGTGCCAGCATTAGACAGGCTCAAGAGACCCAGTACTTC
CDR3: CASIRQAQETQYF

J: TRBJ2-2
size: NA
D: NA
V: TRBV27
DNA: TGTGCCAGCAGTTCCGACAGGAAGGCGAACACCGGGGAGCTGTTTTTT
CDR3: CASSSDRKANTGELFF

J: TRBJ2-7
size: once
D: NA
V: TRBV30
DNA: TGTGCCTGGAGTGTTCTGGGTCGGAGATCCTACGAGCAGTACTTC
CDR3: CAWSVLGRRSYEQYF

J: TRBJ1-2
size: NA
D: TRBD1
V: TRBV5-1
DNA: TGCGCCAGCAGCACAGGGGATGCCCTATCCTATGGCTACACCTTC
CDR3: CASSTGDALSYGYTF

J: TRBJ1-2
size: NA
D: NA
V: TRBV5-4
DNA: TGTGCCAGCAGCTTGGTAGTAGGGGAGTATGGCTACACCTTC
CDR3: CASSLVVGEYGYTF

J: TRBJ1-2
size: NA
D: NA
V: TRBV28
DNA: TGTGCCAGCAGCCTGTGGGGCGGAAGATCGGCTAGGGGCTACACCTTC
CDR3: CASSLWGGRSARGYTF